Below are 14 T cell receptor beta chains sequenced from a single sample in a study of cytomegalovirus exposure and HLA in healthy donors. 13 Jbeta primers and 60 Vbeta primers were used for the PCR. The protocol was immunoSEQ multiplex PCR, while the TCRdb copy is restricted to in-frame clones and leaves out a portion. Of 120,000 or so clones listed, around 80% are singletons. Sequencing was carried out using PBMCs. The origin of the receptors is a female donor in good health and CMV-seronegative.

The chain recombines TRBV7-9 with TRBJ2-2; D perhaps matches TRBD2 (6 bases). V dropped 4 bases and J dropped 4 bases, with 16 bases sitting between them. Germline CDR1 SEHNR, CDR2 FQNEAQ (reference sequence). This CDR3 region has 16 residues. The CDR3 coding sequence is TGTGCCAGCAGCTCCACTGCGGGCGGGGTCACCGGGGAGCTGTTTTTT. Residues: CASSSTAGGVTGELFF.

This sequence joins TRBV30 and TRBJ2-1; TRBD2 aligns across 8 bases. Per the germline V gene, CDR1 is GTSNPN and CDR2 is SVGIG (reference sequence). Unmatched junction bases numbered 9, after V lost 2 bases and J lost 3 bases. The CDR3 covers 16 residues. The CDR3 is CAWSKGLAGGYNEQFF. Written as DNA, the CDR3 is TGTGCCTGGAGTAAGGGCTTGGCGGGAGGCTACAATGAGCAGTTCTTC.

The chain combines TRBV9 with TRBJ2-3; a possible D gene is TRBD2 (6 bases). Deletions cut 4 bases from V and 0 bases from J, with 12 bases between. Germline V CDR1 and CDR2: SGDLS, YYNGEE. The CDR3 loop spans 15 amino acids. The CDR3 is CASSPGESSTDTQYF. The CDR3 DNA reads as TGTGCCAGCAGCCCGGGGGAATCTAGCACAGATACGCAGTATTTT.

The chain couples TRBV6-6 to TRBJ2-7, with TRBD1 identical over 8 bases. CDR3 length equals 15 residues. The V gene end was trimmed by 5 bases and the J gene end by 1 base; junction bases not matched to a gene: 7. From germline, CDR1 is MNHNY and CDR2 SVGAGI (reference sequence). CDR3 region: CASSRPGTGSYEQYF. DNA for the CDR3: TGTGCCAGCAGTCGACCCGGGACAGGATCCTACGAGCAGTACTTC.

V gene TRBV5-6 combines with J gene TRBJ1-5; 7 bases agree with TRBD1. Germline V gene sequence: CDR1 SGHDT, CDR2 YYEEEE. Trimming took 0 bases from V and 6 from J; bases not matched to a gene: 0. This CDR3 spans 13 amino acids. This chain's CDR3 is CASSLDRGQPQHF. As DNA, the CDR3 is TGTGCCAGCAGCTTGGACAGGGGTCAGCCCCAGCATTTT.

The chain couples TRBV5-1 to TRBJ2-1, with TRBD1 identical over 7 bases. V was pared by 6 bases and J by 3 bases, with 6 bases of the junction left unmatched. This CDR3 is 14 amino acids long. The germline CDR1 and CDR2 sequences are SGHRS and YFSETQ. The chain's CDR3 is CASKTGTDYNEQFF. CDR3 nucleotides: TGCGCCAGCAAGACCGGGACAGACTACAATGAGCAGTTCTTC. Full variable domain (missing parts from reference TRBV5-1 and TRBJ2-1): KAGVTQTPRYLIKTRGQQVTLSCSPISGHRSVSWYQQTPGQGLQFLFEYFSETQRNKGNFPGRFSGRQFSNSRSEMNVSTLELGDSALYLCASKTGTDYNEQFFGPGTRLTVL.

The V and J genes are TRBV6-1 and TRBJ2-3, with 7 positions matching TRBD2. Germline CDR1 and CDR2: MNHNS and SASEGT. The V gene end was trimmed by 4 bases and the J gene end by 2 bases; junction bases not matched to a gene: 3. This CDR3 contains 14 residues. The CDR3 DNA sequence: TGTGCCAGCAGTGCTAGCGGAGACACAGATACGCAGTATTTT. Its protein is CASSASGDTDTQYF.

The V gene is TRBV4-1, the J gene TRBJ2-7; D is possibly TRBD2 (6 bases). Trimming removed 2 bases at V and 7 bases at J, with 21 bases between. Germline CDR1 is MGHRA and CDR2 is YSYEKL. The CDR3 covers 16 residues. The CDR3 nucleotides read TGCGCCAGCAGCCAAAATCCGGGGACTGATTCTGCTGAGCAGTACTTC. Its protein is CASSQNPGTDSAEQYF.

CDR3 in amino acids: CSVGGTNDYGYTF. The CDR3 nucleotides read TGCAGCGTTGGGGGGACAAATGACTATGGCTACACCTTC. This chain connects TRBV29-1 to TRBJ1-2; possible D gene TRBD1, 6 bases. Between the trimmed V and J ends, which lost 4 bases and 3 bases, there was a span of 12 bases. CDR3 size: 13 residues. Germline V gene lookup returns CDR1 SQVTM and CDR2 ANQGSEA.

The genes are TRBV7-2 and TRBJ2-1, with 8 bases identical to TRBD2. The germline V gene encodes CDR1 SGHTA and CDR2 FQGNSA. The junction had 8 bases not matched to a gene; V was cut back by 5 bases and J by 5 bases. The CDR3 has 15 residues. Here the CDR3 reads CASSRGLASHNEQFF. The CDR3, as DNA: TGTGCCAGCAGCCGCGGACTAGCTTCCCACAATGAGCAGTTCTTC. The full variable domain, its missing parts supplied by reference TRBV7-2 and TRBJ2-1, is GAGVSQSPSNKVTEKGKDVELRCDPISGHTALYWYRQSLGQGLEFLIYFQGNSAPDKSGLPSDRFSAERTGGSVSTLTIQRTQQEDSAVYLCASSRGLASHNEQFFGPGTRLTVL.

CDR3 nucleotide sequence: TGTGCCTGGGACCTTGCGGCGCGAGGCACAGATACGCAGTATTTT. Its translation: CAWDLAARGTDTQYF. This chain uses TRBV30 with TRBJ2-3; D is uncertain. V lost 5 bases and J 1 base, leaving 16 bases between the germline ends. The CDR3 covers 15 residues. CDR1 is GTSNPN and CDR2 is SVGIG in the germline V gene (reference sequence).

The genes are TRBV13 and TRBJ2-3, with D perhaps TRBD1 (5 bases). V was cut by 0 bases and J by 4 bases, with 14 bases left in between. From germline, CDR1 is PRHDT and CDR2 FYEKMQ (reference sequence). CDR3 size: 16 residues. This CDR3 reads CASSLGSLGRADTQYF. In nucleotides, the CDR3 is TGTGCCAGCAGCTTAGGCTCTCTGGGCAGGGCAGATACGCAGTATTTT.

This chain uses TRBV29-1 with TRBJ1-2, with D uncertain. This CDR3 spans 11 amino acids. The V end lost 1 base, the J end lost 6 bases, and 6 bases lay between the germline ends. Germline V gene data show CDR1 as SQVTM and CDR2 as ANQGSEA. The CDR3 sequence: CSVEGTDGYTF. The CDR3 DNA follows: TGCAGCGTTGAAGGAACGGATGGCTACACCTTC.

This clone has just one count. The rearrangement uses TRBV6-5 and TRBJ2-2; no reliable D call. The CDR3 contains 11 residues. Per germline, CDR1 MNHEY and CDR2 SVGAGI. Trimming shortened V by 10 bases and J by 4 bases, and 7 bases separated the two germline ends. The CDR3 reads CAIESTGELFF. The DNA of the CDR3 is TGTGCCATAGAGTCCACCGGGGAGCTGTTTTTT.